This T cell receptor (beta chain) appears in the sequencing data of a study of OX40 agonist ivuxolimab in advanced cancers. Regarding this clone: Its antigen is not known.

Whole-study results and caveats: On average, a greater number of expanded clones characterised CD8+ T cells relative to CD4+.

Assay used: immunoSEQ multiplex PCR; TCRdb lists only in-frame clones, some missing. The table lists approximately 70,000 clones, approximately 84% of them singletons. The germline gives CDR1 SEHNR, CDR2 FQNEAQ (reference sequence). Trimming removed 5 bases from V and 5 bases from J, with 21 bases in between. This CDR3 comprises 16 residues. Sequences were derived from CD4+ or CD8+ T cells sorted from blood, sampled in a trial of the OX40 agonist ivuxolimab. The V and J genes are TRBV7-9 and TRBJ1-1, with D perhaps TRBD1 (5 bases). This receptor was obtained from an adult with an advanced solid tumor such as melanoma, head and neck, liver or kidney cancer. This CDR3 is CASSLDSGPLVTEAFF. The CDR3 DNA follows: TGTGCCAGCAGCCTCGACAGCGGGCCCCTGGTGACTGAAGCTTTCTTT.